Presented here are 28 T cell receptor beta chains from one specimen sequenced in a study of blood T cell repertoires in COVID-19. Profiling relied on immunoSEQ multiplex PCR, and the TCRdb table lists in-frame clones only, not all of them. The sample shows some 400,000 clones, nearly 90% of them seen only once. Sequencing was done on a sample of PBMCs or T cells enriched from blood (not recorded which). The receptors shown here come from a woman aged 25 to 45 who had recovered from COVID-19.

The chain combines TRBV11-2 with TRBJ1-2, with D possibly being TRBD1 (6 bases). Trimming took off 5 bases at V and 0 bases at J, with 22 bases between the two ends. Per germline, CDR1 SGHAT and CDR2 FQNNGV. This CDR3 is 18 amino acids long. CDR3 sequence reads: CASSVNRGGTTTNYGYTF. CDR3 nucleotide sequence: TGTGCCAGCAGCGTAAACCGAGGTGGGACAACTACTAACTATGGCTACACCTTC.

The chain carries TRBV6-1 and TRBJ2-5; the D is unclear. V dropped 1 base and J dropped 4 bases, with 7 bases sitting between them. Germline-derived CDR1 and CDR2 are MNHNS and SASEGT. This CDR3 comprises 13 residues. CDR3 in amino acids: CASSEELPETQYF. The CDR3 region has the DNA TGTGCCAGCAGTGAAGAACTTCCAGAGACCCAGTACTTC.

This clone is a singleton in its sample. The V call is TRBV5-1, the J call TRBJ1-2, with 9 nucleotides matching TRBD1. Germline lookup yields CDR1 SGHRS and CDR2 YFSETQ. The V segment lost 1 base and the J segment 7 bases; nucleotides outside the gene matches: 8. The CDR3 runs 15 residues. CDR3 in amino acids: CASSLTRDRVFGYTF. CDR3 coding DNA: TGCGCCAGCAGCTTGACCCGGGACAGGGTCTTTGGCTACACCTTC.

The V and J genes are TRBV29-1 and TRBJ2-7; 7 nucleotides line up with TRBD1. The germline gives CDR1 SQVTM, CDR2 ANQGSEA. Unmatched junction bases numbered 3, after V lost 4 bases and J lost 0 bases. The length of the CDR3 is 13 residues. The DNA for the CDR3 is TGCAGCGTTGCACAGGGGAGCTCCTACGAGCAGTACTTC. Protein product: CSVAQGSSYEQYF.

This clone was picked up one time. The CDR3 nucleotides read TGTGCCAGCAGTGAGGCCAGAATGAACACTGAAGCTTTCTTT. Its protein product is CASSEARMNTEAFF. The V call is TRBV6-1, the J call TRBJ1-1, with D unresolved. V was pared by 3 bases and J by 0 bases, with 8 bases between. This CDR3 comprises 14 residues. CDR1 and CDR2 (germline): MNHNS, SASEGT.

The CDR3 nucleotides are TGTGCCAGTAGTACCGGGACTGCGGCAGAGCAGCCCCAGCATTTT. It is translated as CASSTGTAAEQPQHF. The chain is built from TRBV19 and TRBJ1-5, with D perhaps matching TRBD1 (5 bases). Germline CDR1 and CDR2: LNHDA and SQIVND (reference sequence). CDR3 length: 15 residues. Trimming left V 4 bases short and J 7 bases short, with 17 bases between.

This chain joins TRBV29-1 and TRBJ2-5, with 7 bases matching TRBD2. The CDR3 runs to 12 residues. J gave up 0 bases and V 6 bases, and 1 base lay outside the gene matches. The germline CDR1 and CDR2 sequences are SQVTM and ANQGSEA. The CDR3 loop is CSVGTNQETQYF. In DNA form, the CDR3 reads TGCAGCGTAGGGACTAACCAAGAGACCCAGTACTTC.

This chain connects TRBV5-1 to TRBJ1-1; TRBD1 is a possible D gene (6 bases). Germline V CDR1 and CDR2: SGHRS, YFSETQ. The CDR3 has 16 amino acids. V shed 7 bases and J shed 0 bases, with 19 bases lying between them. The CDR3 coding sequence is TGCGCCAGCGGGGAGGGGTACGGGACACTGAACACTGAAGCTTTCTTT. The encoded protein is CASGEGYGTLNTEAFF.

The genes are TRBV30 and TRBJ1-2; D unresolved. Per germline, CDR1 GTSNPN and CDR2 SVGIG (reference sequence). V shed 6 bases and J shed 4 bases, with 15 bases lying between them. CDR3 length: 13 amino acids. As DNA, the CDR3 is TGTGCCTGCCAAGAGGGAGGGAGCTATGGCTACACCTTC. Its protein is CACQEGGSYGYTF.

The chain has TRBV2 and TRBJ2-7; 10 bases map to TRBD1. The CDR3 consists of 15 residues. Germline V CDR1 and CDR2: SNHLY, FYNNEI. The trim removed 3 bases at V and 4 bases at J, leaving 6 bases unmatched. This chain's CDR3 is CASSDLGDRGYEQYF. CDR3 coding DNA: TGTGCCAGCAGTGATCTTGGGGACAGGGGTTACGAGCAGTACTTC.

The chain joins TRBV2 to TRBJ2-1; 8 bases are a match to TRBD2. The germline CDR1 and CDR2 sequences are SNHLY and FYNNEI. The CDR3 length is 14 residues. Germline trimming cut 6 bases from V and 7 bases from J; bases unmatched to any gene: 8. CDR3: CASRAGLGLNEQFF. The CDR3 coding sequence is TGTGCCAGCAGGGCGGGACTAGGTCTGAATGAGCAGTTCTTC.

This clone appeared once. This chain joins TRBV7-2 and TRBJ2-7; TRBD1 agrees at 9 bases. CDR3 size: 13 residues. Unmatched junction bases numbered 7, after V lost 10 bases and J lost 3 bases. CDR1 is SGHTA and CDR2 is FQGNSA in the germline V gene. The CDR3: CATKDRGVYEQYF. The CDR3 nucleotides are TGTGCCACCAAAGACAGGGGGGTCTACGAGCAGTACTTC.

The chain recombines TRBV7-2 with TRBJ1-1, with D uncertain. The CDR3 is 13 amino acids. The V gene lost 4 bases and the J gene lost 4 bases, with 10 bases spanning the gap. Germline V gene lookup returns CDR1 SGHTA and CDR2 FQGNSA. Here the CDR3 DNA reads TGTGCCAGCAGCTCCGTAACGGGCACTGAAGCTTTCTTT. Amino acid sequence: CASSSVTGTEAFF.

This chain links TRBV19 with TRBJ1-2; D gene unclear. Germline CDR1 LNHDA, CDR2 SQIVND (reference sequence). V was cut by 5 bases and J by 6 bases, with 16 bases left in between. The CDR3 is 14 amino acids. This chain's CDR3 is CASSPILLGDGYTF. As DNA, the CDR3 is TGTGCCAGTAGTCCCATTTTACTTGGAGATGGCTACACCTTC.

The genes are TRBV9 and TRBJ1-4; 9 bases map to TRBD1. Trimming removed 3 bases from V and 6 bases from J; junction bases left unmatched: 3. Germline V gene sequence: CDR1 SGDLS, CDR2 YYNGEE. The CDR3 runs 14 residues. The CDR3 coding sequence is TGTGCCAGCAGCGAAGGGACAGGGTATGAAAAACTGTTTTTT. Amino acid sequence: CASSEGTGYEKLFF.

This clone was seen just once. This chain uses TRBV30 with TRBJ1-2, with 7 bases identical to TRBD1. With V trimmed by 0 bases and J by 3 bases, 1 base remained unmatched. There are 13 residues in the CDR3. Germline CDR1 GTSNPN, CDR2 SVGIG (reference sequence). CDR3 in DNA: TGTGCCTGGAGTGTAGACAGGGACTATGGCTACACCTTC. Translated, it gives CAWSVDRDYGYTF.

The gene calls are TRBV4-1 and TRBJ2-7, with 11 bases that match TRBD2. This CDR3 has 16 amino acids. J gave up 0 bases and V 4 bases, and 5 bases lay outside the gene matches. Germline assignment: CDR1 MGHRA and CDR2 YSYEKL. The CDR3 bases are TGCGCCAGCAGCCCGGGACTAGCGGCCCACTCCTACGAGCAGTACTTC. It translates to CASSPGLAAHSYEQYF.

The chain carries TRBV10-3 and TRBJ2-2; D may be TRBD1 (5 bases). V was clipped by 9 bases and J by 1 base, with 15 bases between them. The CDR3 runs 15 residues. CDR1 is ENHRY, CDR2 SYGVKD, per germline. CDR3 sequence: CAIPAQTGNTGELFF. CDR3 DNA: TGTGCCATACCAGCCCAAACAGGGAACACCGGGGAGCTGTTTTTT.

The J gene is TRBJ2-2, the V gene TRBV2, with TRBD2 identical over 10 bases. Unmatched junction bases numbered 11, after V lost 10 bases and J lost 6 bases. The germline V gene has CDR1 SNHLY and CDR2 FYNNEI. The CDR3 covers 15 residues. This chain's CDR3 is CATVLAGARAGELFF. The DNA for the CDR3 is TGTGCCACCGTCCTAGCGGGAGCGAGGGCCGGGGAGCTGTTTTTT. Filled out from reference TRBV2 and TRBJ2-2, the complete variable domain reads EPEVTQTPSHQVTQMGQEVILRCVPISNHLYFYWYRQILGQKVEFLVSFYNNEISEKSEIFDDQFSVERPDGSNFTLKIRSTKLEDSAMYFCATVLAGARAGELFFGEGSRLTVL.

V and J are TRBV12-5 and TRBJ2-5, with 15 bases lining up with TRBD2. Looked up from germline, CDR1 is LGHNT and CDR2 is FRNRAP. The CDR3 loop spans 20 amino acids. The V and J ends lost 4 bases and 2 bases, in that order; junction bases with no gene match: 14. The CDR3 DNA reads as TGTGCTAGTGGTTCCGGGACTAGCGGGGGGACAAAGATAATTCAAGAGACCCAGTACTTC. Translation: CASGSGTSGGTKIIQETQYF.

J is TRBJ1-2 and V is TRBV5-6; 7 nucleotides line up with TRBD1. Germline loops: CDR1 SGHDT, CDR2 YYEEEE. V was clipped by 5 bases and J by 4 bases; unmatched bases: 14. CDR3 length: 16 amino acids. The CDR3 here is CASRLMPGTDSYGYTF. In nucleotides, the CDR3 is TGTGCCAGCAGGTTGATGCCCGGGACAGACTCCTATGGCTACACCTTC.

The chain uses TRBV2 and TRBJ1-3; D gene uncertain. The CDR3 extends over 13 amino acids. Trimming stripped 5 bases from V and 8 bases from J, with 13 bases between. In germline, CDR1 is SNHLY, CDR2 FYNNEI. The CDR3 spells CASSTQMRDTIYF. CDR3 DNA sequence: TGTGCCAGCAGTACCCAAATGAGGGACACCATATATTTT. The variable domain in full, with the rest retrieved from reference TRBV2 and TRBJ1-3, is EPEVTQTPSHQVTQMGQEVILRCVPISNHLYFYWYRQILGQKVEFLVSFYNNEISEKSEIFDDQFSVERPDGSNFTLKIRSTKLEDSAMYFCASSTQMRDTIYFGEGSWLTVV.

The rearrangement links TRBV19 to TRBJ1-2, with 7 bases that match TRBD1. Germline lookup yields CDR1 LNHDA and CDR2 SQIVND (reference sequence). The CDR3 totals 14 residues. V gave up 3 bases and J gave up 8 bases; unmatched junction bases: 9. The CDR3, as DNA: TGTGCCAGTAGTATTCCAGACAGGGTCCAAGGCTACACCTTC. It codes for CASSIPDRVQGYTF. The complete variable domain, with remaining parts taken from reference TRBV19 and TRBJ1-2, reads DGGITQSPKYLFRKEGQNVTLSCEQNLNHDAMYWYRQDPGQGLRLIYYSQIVNDFQKGDIAEGYSVSREKKESFPLTVTSAQKNPTAFYLCASSIPDRVQGYTFGSGTRLTVV.

The rearrangement joins TRBV6-5 to TRBJ2-3; the match to TRBD1 covers 8 bases. Germline CDR1 and CDR2: MNHEY and SVGAGI. The ends lost 6 bases at V and 5 bases at J; junction bases unmatched: 7. This CDR3 has 14 amino acids. The CDR3 reads CASRRTGTEDTQYF. CDR3 sequence (DNA): TGTGCCAGCAGACGGACAGGGACGGAAGATACGCAGTATTTT.

This clone was found once. The CDR3 region is CASSDPSGGNYGYTF. The CDR3 DNA follows: TGTGCCAGCAGCGACCCGTCCGGGGGTAACTATGGCTACACCTTC. J is TRBJ1-2 and V is TRBV7-9; weak D call: TRBD1 (5 bases). V lost 5 bases, J lost 1 base, and 14 bases lay in between. The CDR3 contains 15 residues. In germline, CDR1 is SEHNR, CDR2 FQNEAQ (reference sequence).

This rearrangement joins TRBV28 to TRBJ2-5; TRBD1 matches 8 bases. The CDR3 runs to 15 residues. Trimming at V came to 5 bases and at J to 4 bases, leaving 9 bases not matched to a gene. Germline V gene sequence: CDR1 MDHEN, CDR2 SYDVKM. The CDR3 loop is CASSQRTGGRETQYF. CDR3 coding DNA: TGTGCCAGCAGTCAGCGTACAGGGGGACGAGAGACCCAGTACTTC.

V gene TRBV21-1 combines with J gene TRBJ2-7; the table gives TRBD1 as D, unverified against the DNA. TRBV21-1 has pseudogene status. This CDR3 region has 12 residues. CDR3 protein: CASSKDMAEQYF. The CDR3 DNA sequence: TGTGCCAGCAGCAAGGACATGGCCGAGCAGTACTTC.

V usage is TRBV7-9 and J usage is TRBJ2-7; 12 bases line up with TRBD2. There are 17 residues in the CDR3. Germline V gene sequence: CDR1 SEHNR, CDR2 FQNEAQ (reference sequence). V was pared by 0 bases and J by 7 bases, with 10 bases of the junction left unmatched. For the CDR3, the DNA is TGTGCCAGCAGCTTAGCGCGGTCTAGCGGGGGGGCTTGGGAGCAGTACTTC. It is translated as CASSLARSSGGAWEQYF.